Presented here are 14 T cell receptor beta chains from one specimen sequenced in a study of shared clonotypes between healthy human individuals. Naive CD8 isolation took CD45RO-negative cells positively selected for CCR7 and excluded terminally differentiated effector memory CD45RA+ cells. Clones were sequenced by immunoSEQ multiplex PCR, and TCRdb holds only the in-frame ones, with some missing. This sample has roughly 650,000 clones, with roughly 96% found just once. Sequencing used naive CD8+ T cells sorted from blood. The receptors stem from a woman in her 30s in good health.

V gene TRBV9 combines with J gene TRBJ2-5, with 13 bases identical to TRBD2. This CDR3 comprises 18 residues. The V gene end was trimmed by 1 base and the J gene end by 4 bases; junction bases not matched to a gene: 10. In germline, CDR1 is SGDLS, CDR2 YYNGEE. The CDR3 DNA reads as TGTGCCAGCAGCGTATCCACCAGGACTAGCGGGAGCGGAGAGACCCAGTACTTC. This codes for CASSVSTRTSGSGETQYF. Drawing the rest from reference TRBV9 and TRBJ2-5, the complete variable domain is DSGVTQTPKHLITATGQRVTLRCSPRSGDLSVYWYQQSLDQGLQFLIQYYNGEERAKGNILERFSAQQFPDLHSELNLSSLELGDSALYFCASSVSTRTSGSGETQYFGPGTRLLVL.

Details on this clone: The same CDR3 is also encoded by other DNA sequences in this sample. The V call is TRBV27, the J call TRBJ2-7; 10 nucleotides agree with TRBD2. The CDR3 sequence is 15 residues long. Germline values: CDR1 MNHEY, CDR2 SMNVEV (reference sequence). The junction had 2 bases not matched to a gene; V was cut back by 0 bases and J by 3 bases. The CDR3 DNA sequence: TGTGCCAGCAGTTTATCTCCTAGCGGGAGCTACGAGCAGTACTTC. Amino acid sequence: CASSLSPSGSYEQYF.

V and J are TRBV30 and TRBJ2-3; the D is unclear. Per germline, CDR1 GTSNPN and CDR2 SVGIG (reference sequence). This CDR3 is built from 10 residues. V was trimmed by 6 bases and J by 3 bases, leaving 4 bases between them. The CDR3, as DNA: TGTGCCTGCGCAACAGATACGCAGTATTTT. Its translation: CACATDTQYF.

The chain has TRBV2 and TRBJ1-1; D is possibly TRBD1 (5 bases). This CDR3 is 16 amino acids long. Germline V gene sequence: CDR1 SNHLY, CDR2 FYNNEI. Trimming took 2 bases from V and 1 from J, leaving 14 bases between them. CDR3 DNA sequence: TGTGCCAGCAGTGAAAAGTATTGGGGGTCGAACACTGAAGCTTTCTTT. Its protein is CASSEKYWGSNTEAFF.

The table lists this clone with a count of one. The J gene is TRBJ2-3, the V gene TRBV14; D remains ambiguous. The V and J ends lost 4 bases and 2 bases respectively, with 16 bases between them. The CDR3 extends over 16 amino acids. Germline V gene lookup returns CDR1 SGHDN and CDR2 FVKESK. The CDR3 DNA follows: TGTGCCAGCAGCCCGCGGCCTAGGCTCTACACAGATACGCAGTATTTT. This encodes CASSPRPRLYTDTQYF.

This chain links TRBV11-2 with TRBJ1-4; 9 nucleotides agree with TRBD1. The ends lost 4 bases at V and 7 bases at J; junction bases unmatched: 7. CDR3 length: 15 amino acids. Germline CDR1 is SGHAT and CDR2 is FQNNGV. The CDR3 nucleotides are TGTGCCAGCAGCTCCTTAACAGGGGGCACTGAAAAACTGTTTTTT. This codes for CASSSLTGGTEKLFF.

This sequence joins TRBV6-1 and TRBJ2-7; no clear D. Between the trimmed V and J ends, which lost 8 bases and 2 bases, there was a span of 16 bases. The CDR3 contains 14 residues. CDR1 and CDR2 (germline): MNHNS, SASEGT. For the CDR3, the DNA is TGTGCCAGCGCCTGGACCCACCCACCCTACGAGCAGTACTTC. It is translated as CASAWTHPPYEQYF.

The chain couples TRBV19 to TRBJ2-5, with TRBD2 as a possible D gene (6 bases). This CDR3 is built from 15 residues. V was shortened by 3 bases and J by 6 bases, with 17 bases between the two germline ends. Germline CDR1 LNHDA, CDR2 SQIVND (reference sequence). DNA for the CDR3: TGTGCCAGTAGTATGTCATCTCGGGGGAGTCAGACCCAGTACTTC. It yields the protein CASSMSSRGSQTQYF.

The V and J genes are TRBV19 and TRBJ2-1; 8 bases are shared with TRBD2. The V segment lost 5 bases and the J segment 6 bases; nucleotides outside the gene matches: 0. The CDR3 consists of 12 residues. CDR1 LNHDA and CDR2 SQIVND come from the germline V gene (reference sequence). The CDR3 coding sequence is TGTGCCAGTAGTGGGACTAGCAATGAGCAGTTCTTC. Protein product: CASSGTSNEQFF.

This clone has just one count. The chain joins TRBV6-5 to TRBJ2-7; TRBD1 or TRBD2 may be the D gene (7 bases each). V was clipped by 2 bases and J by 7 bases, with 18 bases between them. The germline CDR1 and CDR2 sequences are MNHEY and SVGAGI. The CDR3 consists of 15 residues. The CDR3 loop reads CASSYGEGARGEQYF. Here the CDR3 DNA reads TGTGCCAGCAGTTACGGGGAGGGGGCACGGGGGGAGCAGTACTTC.

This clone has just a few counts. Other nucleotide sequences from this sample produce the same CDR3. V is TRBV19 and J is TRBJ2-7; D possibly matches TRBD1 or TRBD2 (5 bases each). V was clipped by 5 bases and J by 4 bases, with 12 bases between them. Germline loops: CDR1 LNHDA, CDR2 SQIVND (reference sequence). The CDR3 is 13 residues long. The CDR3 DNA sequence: TGTGCCAGTAGTCCCGGGACGGGATACGAGCAGTACTTC. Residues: CASSPGTGYEQYF.

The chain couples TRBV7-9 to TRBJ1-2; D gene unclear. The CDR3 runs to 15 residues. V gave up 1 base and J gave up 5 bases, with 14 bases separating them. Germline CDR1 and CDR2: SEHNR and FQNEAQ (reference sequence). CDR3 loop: CASSLDGESIYGYTF. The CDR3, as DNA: TGTGCCAGCAGCTTAGATGGGGAATCCATTTATGGCTACACCTTC.

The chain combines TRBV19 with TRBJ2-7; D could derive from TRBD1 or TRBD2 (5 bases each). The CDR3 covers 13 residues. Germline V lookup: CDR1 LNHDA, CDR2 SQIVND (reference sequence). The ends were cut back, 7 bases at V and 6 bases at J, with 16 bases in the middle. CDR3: CASMGLAGGEQYF. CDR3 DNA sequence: TGTGCCAGTATGGGCCTGGCTGGGGGCGAGCAGTACTTC.

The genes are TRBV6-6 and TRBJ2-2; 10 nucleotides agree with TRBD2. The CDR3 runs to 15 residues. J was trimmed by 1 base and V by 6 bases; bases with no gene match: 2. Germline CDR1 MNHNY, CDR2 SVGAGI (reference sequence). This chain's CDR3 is CASRRTSGNTGELFF. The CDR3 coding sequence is TGTGCCAGCAGACGGACTAGCGGGAACACCGGGGAGCTGTTTTTT.